This record looks at one T cell receptor (beta chain) sequence and its context. The table came from immunoSEQ multiplex PCR; TCRdb's copy has only in-frame clones and leaves some out. This sample yields over 70,000 clones, of which roughly 89% are seen a single time; 0.15% to 0.2% belongs to the top ten. The sample originates from a study of OX40 agonist ivuxolimab in advanced cancers. The germline gives CDR1 SGDLS, CDR2 YYNGEE. Deletions cut 4 bases from V and 5 bases from J, with 12 bases between. The CDR3 is 14 amino acids. This sequence was found in an adult with an advanced solid tumor such as melanoma, head and neck, liver or kidney cancer. Sequencing was performed on CD4+ or CD8+ T cells sorted from blood, taken in a trial of the OX40 agonist ivuxolimab. This chain connects TRBV9 to TRBJ2-2; D is unclear. The CDR3, as DNA: TGTGCCAGCAGCTCCCGTCCTGCGACCGGGGAGCTGTTTTTT. The encoded protein is CASSSRPATGELFF.